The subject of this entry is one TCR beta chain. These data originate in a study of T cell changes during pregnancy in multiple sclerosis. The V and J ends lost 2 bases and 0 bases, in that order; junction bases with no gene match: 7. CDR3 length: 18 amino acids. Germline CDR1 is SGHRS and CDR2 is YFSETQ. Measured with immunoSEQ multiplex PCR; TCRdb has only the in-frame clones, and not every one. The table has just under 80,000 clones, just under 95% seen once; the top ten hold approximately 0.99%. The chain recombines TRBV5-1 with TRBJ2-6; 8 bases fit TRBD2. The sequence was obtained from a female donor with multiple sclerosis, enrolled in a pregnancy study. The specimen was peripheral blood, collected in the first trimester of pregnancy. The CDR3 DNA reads TGCGCCAGCAGCTTCGCCGGGACTAGTTACTCTGGGGCCAACGTCCTGACTTTC. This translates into CASSFAGTSYSGANVLTF.